This entry is about one T cell receptor (beta chain). Treatment denoted: about 20 received Ad26.COV2.S at low or high dose, single or two shots; several received placebo; per-sample allocation not given. Samples analyzed were those drawn on day 63 after the first vaccine or placebo injection. The data originate from a study of Ad26.COV2.S vaccination and SARS-CoV-2 variants. V was shortened by 7 bases and J by 7 bases, with 22 bases between the two germline ends. Germline V lookup: CDR1 SNHLY, CDR2 FYNNEI. The CDR3 length is 16 residues. The protocol was immunoSEQ multiplex PCR, while the TCRdb copy is restricted to in-frame clones and leaves out a portion. The sample shows around 250,000 clones, 87% of them seen only once.

The sequence was obtained from a person aged 18-60 years who received the Ad26.COV2.S COVID-19 vaccine or a placebo. The chain couples TRBV2 to TRBJ1-4; D might be TRBD1 (5 bases). The specimen was peripheral blood, collected in a trial of Ad26.COV2.S vaccine versus placebo. The CDR3, as DNA: TGTGCCAGCACAATTCGGACGGAGGGGCTGGGTGAAAAACTGTTTTTT. This encodes CASTIRTEGLGEKLFF.